This T cell receptor beta chain comes out of a study of blood T cells in healthy people across ages. Study-wide results and caveats: Without sorted subsets, naive and antigen-experienced compartments could not be conclusively compared.

Notes on this clonotype: Its antigen remains unknown.

Germline V CDR1 and CDR2: LNHDA, SQIVND (reference sequence). The V and J ends lost 3 bases and 4 bases, in that order; junction bases with no gene match: 7. There are 16 residues in the CDR3. With a J-beta primer mix and a sample-barcoded 5' primer, a second PCR ran about 7 to 11 cycles. A single record per CDR3 protein comes from TCRdb applying MiXCR to the 5' RACE reads. The data contain approximately 2,000,000 distinct CDR3 sequences, 30% to 40% of them seen just once; the ten biggest clones take up 23%. The receptor was derived from a human donor in good health. This sequence joins TRBV19 and TRBJ2-3; 10 nucleotides align to TRBD1. Sequenced material: blood. Written as DNA, the CDR3 is TGTGCCAGTAGTATGTACGGGACAGGGGCCGCAGATACGCAGTATTTT. Translating gives CASSMYGTGAADTQYF.